This T cell receptor beta chain originates from a study of blood T cell repertoires in COVID-19. Turning to the study itself: From the United States, Italy and Spain came samples of acute and convalescent COVID-19. The analysed material was cDNA or gDNA that came from T cells, B-cell-depleted T cells, or PBMCs.

Authors' processing steps: Estimation of nucleated cell counts was performed using reference gene primer amplification. The data were produced by immunoSEQ multiplex PCR, yet TCRdb's version contains in-frame clones alone and is incomplete. That table gives V, J and clone size, and the DNA gave D and trimming. The sample carries over 600,000 clones, 80% to 90% recorded once. The length of the CDR3 is 14 residues. Trimming took 5 bases from V and 5 from J, leaving 15 bases between them. The germline gives CDR1 SGHNT, CDR2 YENEEA. This TCR derives from a woman under 30 with acute or convalescent COVID-19. Material for sequencing was peripheral blood. The chain couples TRBV11-3 to TRBJ2-5; the D gene is possibly TRBD2 (5 bases). CDR3: CASSQGGGRETQYF. CDR3 DNA: TGTGCCAGCAGCCAAGGAGGAGGCCGGGAGACCCAGTACTTC.